The table lists the clone carrying this T cell receptor beta chain with many counts. Via MiXCR, TCRdb re-called the RT-PCR reads, giving one row per CDR3 protein. The sample holds about 680,000 distinct CDR3 sequences, approximately 15% seen once. The CDR3 has 15 amino acids. Germline values: CDR1 LGHNA, CDR2 YSLEER. Trimming removed 1 base from V and 6 bases from J, with 15 bases in between. The chain has TRBV4-3 and TRBJ1-1; maybe TRBD1 (5 bases). The sample comprised memory CD4+ T cells from blood. This receptor was obtained from a female donor in good health, serving as a healthy control. Written as DNA, the CDR3 is TGCGCCAGCAGCCAAGTTGGACACGGGGACGCTGAAGCTTTCTTT. Translated: CASSQVGHGDAEAFF.